The following is a TCR beta chain sequence with its context. Its antigen is unidentified. The CDR3 runs 15 residues. Deletions cut 6 bases from V and 5 bases from J, with 18 bases between. CDR1 SGDLS and CDR2 YYNGEE come from the germline V gene. The table came from immunoSEQ multiplex PCR; TCRdb's copy has only in-frame clones and leaves some out. The table shows around 350,000 clones, with 92% occurring only once. This sample was included in a study of Ad26.COV2.S vaccination and SARS-CoV-2 variants. General study findings and limits: TCR breadth and depth estimates may have understated total T cell responses. Once vaccination had occurred, spike-specific CD8+ and CD4+ T cell responses reportedly showed substantial breadth.

The chain employs TRBV9 and TRBJ1-5; weak D call: TRBD1 (6 bases). This TCR derives from a human donor who had recovered from COVID-19. The source material was peripheral blood, sampled after recovery from COVID-19. The CDR3 sequence is CASNLAGQPYQPQHF. CDR3 bases: TGTGCCAGCAACCTAGCGGGACAACCATATCAGCCCCAGCATTTT. Full variable domain (remainder filled in from reference TRBV9 and TRBJ1-5): DSGVTQTPKHLITATGQRVTLRCSPRSGDLSVYWYQQSLDQGLQFLIQYYNGEERAKGNILERFSAQQFPDLHSELNLSSLELGDSALYFCASNLAGQPYQPQHFGDGTRLSIL.